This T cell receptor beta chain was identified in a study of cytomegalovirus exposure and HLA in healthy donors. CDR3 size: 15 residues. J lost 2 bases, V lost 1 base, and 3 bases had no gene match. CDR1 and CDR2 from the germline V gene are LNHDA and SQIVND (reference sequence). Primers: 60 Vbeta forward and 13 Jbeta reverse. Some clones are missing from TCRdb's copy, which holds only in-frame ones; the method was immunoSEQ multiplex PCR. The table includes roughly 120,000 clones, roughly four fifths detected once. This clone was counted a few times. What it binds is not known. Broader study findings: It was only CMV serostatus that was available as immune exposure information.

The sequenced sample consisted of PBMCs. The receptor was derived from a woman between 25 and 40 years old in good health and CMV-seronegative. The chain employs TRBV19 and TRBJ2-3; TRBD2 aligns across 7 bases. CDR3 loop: CASSIGDYTTDTQYF. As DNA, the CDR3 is TGTGCCAGTAGTATAGGGGACTACACCACAGATACGCAGTATTTT.